This note documents a single T cell receptor (beta chain) sequence. Its target is not known. The sample comes from a study of T cells in Graves' hyperthyroidism and ophthalmopathy. Template material for amplifying TCR beta CDR3 regions consisted of RNA transcripts. With the HTBI primer set, the TCR CDR3 went through a first round of RT-PCR. TCRdb re-called the multiplex PCR reads with MiXCR, one entry per CDR3 protein. Of a few hundred thousand distinct CDR3 sequences listed, 15% to 20% are singletons. Exclusion criteria comprised uncontrolled infection, other autoimmune disease, pregnancy or lactation. Diagnoses were made from clinical symptoms, serum measures (thyroxine and TRAb), thyroid ultrasound and orbital computed tomography. Trimming removed 6 bases from V and 4 bases from J; junction bases left unmatched: 5. Germline loops: CDR1 LNHDA, CDR2 SQIVND (reference sequence). CDR3 length: 14 amino acids.

Points from the study as a whole: Before onset, by a median of approximately 6.8 months, the model predicted ophthalmopathy. In blood, most of the thyroid clonotypes expanded above 0.001 were also present.

The sequenced sample was blood. This TCR was recovered from a woman in her twenties or thirties with Graves' ophthalmopathy. The J gene is TRBJ2-2, the V gene TRBV19, with 7 positions matching TRBD1. CDR3 loop: CASRETGITGELFF. In DNA, the CDR3 is TGTGCCAGTAGGGAGACAGGGATCACCGGGGAGCTGTTTTTT. Drawing the rest from reference TRBV19 and TRBJ2-2, the complete variable domain is DGGITQSPKYLFRKEGQNVTLSCEQNLNHDAMYWYRQDPGQGLRLIYYSQIVNDFQKGDIAEGYSVSREKKESFPLTVTSAQKNPTAFYLCASRETGITGELFFGEGSRLTVL.